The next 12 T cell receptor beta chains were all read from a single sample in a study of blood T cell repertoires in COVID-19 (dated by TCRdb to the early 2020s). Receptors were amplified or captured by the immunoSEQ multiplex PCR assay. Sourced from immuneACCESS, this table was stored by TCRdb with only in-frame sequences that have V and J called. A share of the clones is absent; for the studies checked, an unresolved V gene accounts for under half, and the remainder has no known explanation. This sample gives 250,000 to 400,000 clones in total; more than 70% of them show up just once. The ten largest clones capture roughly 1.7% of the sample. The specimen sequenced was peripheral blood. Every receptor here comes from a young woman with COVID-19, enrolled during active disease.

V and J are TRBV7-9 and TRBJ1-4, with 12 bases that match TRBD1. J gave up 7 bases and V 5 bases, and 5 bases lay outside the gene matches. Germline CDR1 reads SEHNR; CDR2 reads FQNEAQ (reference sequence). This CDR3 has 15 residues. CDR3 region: CASSLGTGGVEKLFF. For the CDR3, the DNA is TGTGCCAGCAGCCTGGGGACAGGGGGCGTTGAAAAACTGTTTTTT.

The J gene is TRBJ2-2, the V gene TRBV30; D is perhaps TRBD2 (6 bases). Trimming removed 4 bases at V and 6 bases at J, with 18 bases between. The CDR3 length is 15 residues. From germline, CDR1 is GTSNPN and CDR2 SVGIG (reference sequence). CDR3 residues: CAWMGGAYGSGELFF. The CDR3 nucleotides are TGTGCCTGGATGGGGGGAGCCTATGGTTCCGGGGAGCTGTTTTTT.

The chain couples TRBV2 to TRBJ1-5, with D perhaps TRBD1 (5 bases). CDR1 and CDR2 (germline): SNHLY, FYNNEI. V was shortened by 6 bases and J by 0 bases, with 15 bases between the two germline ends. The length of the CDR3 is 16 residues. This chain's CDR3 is CASSLAGTYSNQPQHF. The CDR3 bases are TGTGCCAGCAGCCTTGCGGGGACTTATAGCAATCAGCCCCAGCATTTT.

The CDR3 spells CASSPDRGYGYTF. CDR3 DNA sequence: TGTGCCAGCAGCCCAGACAGGGGGTATGGCTACACCTTC. The chain joins TRBV11-2 to TRBJ1-2; 9 positions match TRBD1. CDR3 length: 13 amino acids. With V trimmed by 5 bases and J by 5 bases, 3 bases remained unmatched. The germline V gene encodes CDR1 SGHAT and CDR2 FQNNGV.

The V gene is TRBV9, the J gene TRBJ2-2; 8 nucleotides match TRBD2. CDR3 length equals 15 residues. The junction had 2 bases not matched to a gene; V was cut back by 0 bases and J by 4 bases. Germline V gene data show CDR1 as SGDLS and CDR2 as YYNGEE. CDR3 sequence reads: CASSVGGGTTGELFF. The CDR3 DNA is TGTGCCAGCAGCGTAGGCGGGGGGACCACCGGGGAGCTGTTTTTT.

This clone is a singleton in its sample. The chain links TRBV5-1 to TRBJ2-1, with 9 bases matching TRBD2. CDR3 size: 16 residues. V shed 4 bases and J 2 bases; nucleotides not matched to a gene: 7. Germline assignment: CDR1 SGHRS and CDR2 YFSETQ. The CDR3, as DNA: TGCGCCAGCAGCGAGCTTAGCGGGGGCGCCTACAATGAGCAGTTCTTC. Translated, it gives CASSELSGGAYNEQFF.

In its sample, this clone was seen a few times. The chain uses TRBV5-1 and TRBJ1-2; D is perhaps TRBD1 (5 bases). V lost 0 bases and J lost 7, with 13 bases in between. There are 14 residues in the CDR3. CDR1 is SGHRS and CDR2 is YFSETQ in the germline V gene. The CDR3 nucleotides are TGCGCCAGCAGCTTGGGGGGAAGGGGCAGTGGCTACACCTTC. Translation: CASSLGGRGSGYTF.

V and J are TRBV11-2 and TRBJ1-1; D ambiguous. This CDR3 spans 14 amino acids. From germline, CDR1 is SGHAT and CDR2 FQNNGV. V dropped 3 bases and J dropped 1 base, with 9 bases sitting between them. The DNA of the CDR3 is TGTGCCAGCAGCTTTGGCCTCACGAACACTGAAGCTTTCTTT. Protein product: CASSFGLTNTEAFF.

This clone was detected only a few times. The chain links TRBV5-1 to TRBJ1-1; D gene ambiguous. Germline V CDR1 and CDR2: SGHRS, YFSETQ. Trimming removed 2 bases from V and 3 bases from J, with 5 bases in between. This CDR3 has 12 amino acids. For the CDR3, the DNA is TGCGCCAGCAGCTTACTGGACACTGAAGCTTTCTTT. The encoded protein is CASSLLDTEAFF.

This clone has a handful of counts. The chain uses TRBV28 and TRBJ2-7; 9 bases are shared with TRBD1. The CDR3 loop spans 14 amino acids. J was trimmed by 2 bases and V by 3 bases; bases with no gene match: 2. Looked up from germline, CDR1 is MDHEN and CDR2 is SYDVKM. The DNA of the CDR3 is TGTGCCAGCAGTTTGCGACAGGGGGCCTACGAGCAGTACGTC. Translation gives CASSLRQGAYEQYV.

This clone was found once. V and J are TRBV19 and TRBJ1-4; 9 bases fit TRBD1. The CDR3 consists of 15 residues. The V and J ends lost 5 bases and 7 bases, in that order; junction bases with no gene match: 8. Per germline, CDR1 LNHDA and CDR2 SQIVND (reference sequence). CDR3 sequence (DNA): TGTGCCAGTAGTTTTACCGGGACAGGGACTGAAAAACTGTTTTTT. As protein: CASSFTGTGTEKLFF.

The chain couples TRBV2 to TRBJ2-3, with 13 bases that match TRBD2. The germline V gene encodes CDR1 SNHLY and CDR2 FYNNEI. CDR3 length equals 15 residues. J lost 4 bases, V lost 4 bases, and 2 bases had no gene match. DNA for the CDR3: TGTGCCAGCAGTGGGACTAGCGGGGGAGCAGATACGCAGTATTTT. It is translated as CASSGTSGGADTQYF.